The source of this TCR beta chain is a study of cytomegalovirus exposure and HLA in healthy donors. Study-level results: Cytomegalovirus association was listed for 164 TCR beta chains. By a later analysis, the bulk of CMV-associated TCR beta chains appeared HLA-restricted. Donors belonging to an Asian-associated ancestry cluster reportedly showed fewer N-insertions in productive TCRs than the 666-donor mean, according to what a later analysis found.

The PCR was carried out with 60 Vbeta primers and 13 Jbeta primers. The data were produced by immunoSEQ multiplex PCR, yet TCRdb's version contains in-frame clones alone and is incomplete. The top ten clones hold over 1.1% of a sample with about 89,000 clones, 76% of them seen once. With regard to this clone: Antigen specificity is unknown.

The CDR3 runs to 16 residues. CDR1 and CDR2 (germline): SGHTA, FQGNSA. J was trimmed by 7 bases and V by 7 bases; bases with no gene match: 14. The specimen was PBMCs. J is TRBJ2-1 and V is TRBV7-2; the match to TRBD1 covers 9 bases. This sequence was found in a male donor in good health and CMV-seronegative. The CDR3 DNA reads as TGTGCCAGCACCCTTAGACCGGGACAGGGAGTAAATGAGCAGTTCTTC. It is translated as CASTLRPGQGVNEQFF.